These 28 T cell receptor beta chains were all obtained from the same sample, sequenced in a study of cytomegalovirus exposure and HLA in healthy donors. The PCR was carried out with 60 Vbeta primers and 13 Jbeta primers. The method was immunoSEQ multiplex PCR; TCRdb's version includes in-frame clones alone and lacks a portion of them. The table lists about 150,000 clones, roughly 10% of them singletons, with 1.8% in the top ten. The sample taken for sequencing was PBMCs. These receptors were collected from a middle-aged man in good health and CMV-seronegative.

The chain employs TRBV10-3 and TRBJ2-1, with D possibly matching TRBD1 (7 bases). Germline CDR1 reads ENHRY; CDR2 reads SYGVKD. Trimming shortened V by 7 bases and J by 1 base, and 17 bases separated the two germline ends. This CDR3 comprises 16 residues. CDR3 protein: CAITTGEGASYNEQFF. CDR3 in DNA: TGTGCCATCACCACGGGAGAGGGGGCATCCTACAATGAGCAGTTCTTC.

This chain uses TRBV6-1 with TRBJ2-7; D may be TRBD1 (6 bases). CDR1 is MNHNS, CDR2 SASEGT, per germline. This CDR3 region has 12 residues. V lost 6 bases to trimming and J lost 4 bases, with 10 bases between them. CDR3 DNA: TGTGCCAGCAGGGACAGCCTATACGAGCAGTACTTC. Protein product: CASRDSLYEQYF.

The genes are TRBV6-5 and TRBJ2-5; D may be TRBD1 (6 bases). CDR3 length: 13 residues. V lost 7 bases and J lost 1, with 10 bases in between. Germline values: CDR1 MNHEY, CDR2 SVGAGI. The CDR3 DNA follows: TGTGCCAGCACCCCAGGGGCCCAAGAGACCCAGTACTTC. This sequence encodes CASTPGAQETQYF.

The chain couples TRBV29-1 to TRBJ2-2, with TRBD2 matching over 7 bases. This CDR3 is 14 amino acids long. Germline loops: CDR1 SQVTM, CDR2 ANQGSEA. The trim removed 7 bases at V and 3 bases at J, leaving 8 bases unmatched. The CDR3 DNA follows: TGCAGCGCTATGGCGGGGGATTACACCGGGGAGCTGTTTTTT. Amino acid sequence: CSAMAGDYTGELFF.

This clone was detected a few times. V usage is TRBV5-5 and J usage is TRBJ2-5; 8 nucleotides match TRBD1. Germline-derived CDR1 and CDR2 are SGHKS and YYEKEE (reference sequence). The length of the CDR3 is 14 residues. With 5 bases clipped from V and 4 bases from J, the junction kept 7 bases outside the gene matches. The CDR3 DNA sequence: TGTGCCAGCAGTTCCCAGGGGGCTGGAGAGACCCAGTACTTC. Protein: CASSSQGAGETQYF.

This clone was seen only a few times. The chain uses TRBV4-1 and TRBJ2-5; TRBD2 aligns across 14 bases. The CDR3 is 16 amino acids. The germline gives CDR1 MGHRA, CDR2 YSYEKL. V shed 1 base, J shed 5 bases, and the junction held 3 bases outside the gene matches. The CDR3 coding sequence is TGCGCCAGCAGCCAAGGGGGACTAGCGGGAGTTGAGACCCAGTACTTC. It yields the protein CASSQGGLAGVETQYF.

This clone was seen only a few times. The CDR3 DNA reads as TGTGCCAGCAGTGATCCTCGAACGGTCAATGAGCAGTTCTTC. Translation gives CASSDPRTVNEQFF. The chain joins TRBV25-1 to TRBJ2-1; D remains unclear. The length of the CDR3 is 14 residues. Trimming removed 3 bases from V and 6 bases from J, with 12 bases in between. Germline V lookup: CDR1 MGHDK, CDR2 SYGVNS.

The chain carries TRBV7-9 and TRBJ2-3; 8 bases agree with TRBD2. The germline V gene has CDR1 SEHNR and CDR2 FQNEAQ (reference sequence). This CDR3 contains 17 residues. J was trimmed by 5 bases and V by 5 bases; bases with no gene match: 15. The DNA for the CDR3 is TGTGCCAGCAGCCGCACCTCAGGGGCGGGGGGTAAAGATACGCAGTATTTT. It codes for CASSRTSGAGGKDTQYF.

This clone was detected only a few times. The V call is TRBV29-1, the J call TRBJ2-1; D may be TRBD1 (5 bases). The CDR3 runs 14 residues. The V end lost 1 base, the J end lost 12 bases, and 19 bases lay between the germline ends. CDR1 and CDR2 (germline): SQVTM, ANQGSEA. The chain's CDR3 is CSVEGQGYNGRQFF. The CDR3 DNA reads as TGCAGCGTTGAAGGGCAGGGCTACAATGGGCGGCAGTTCTTC.

The gene calls are TRBV14 and TRBJ1-5, with D tentatively TRBD1 (6 bases). The CDR3 is made up of 15 amino acids. Germline V gene data show CDR1 as SGHDN and CDR2 as FVKESK. The germline V and J ends were trimmed by 1 base and 4 bases, with 11 bases remaining between them. The CDR3 region is CASSQGGRGNQPQHF. The CDR3 nucleotides read TGTGCCAGCAGCCAAGGAGGTAGGGGGAATCAGCCCCAGCATTTT.

The chain employs TRBV29-1 and TRBJ2-7; 12 bases are a match to TRBD2. This CDR3 region has 15 residues. J was trimmed by 3 bases and V by 7 bases; bases with no gene match: 10. In germline, CDR1 is SQVTM, CDR2 ANQGSEA. The CDR3 nucleotides read TGCAGCGCGGGACTAGCGGGTGGTGGGTTCTACGAGCAGTACTTC. This codes for CSAGLAGGGFYEQYF.

This clone showed up just a few times. The V gene is TRBV7-2, the J gene TRBJ2-7; TRBD2 matches 13 bases. CDR3 size: 15 residues. V was clipped by 5 bases and J by 4 bases; unmatched bases: 5. The germline gives CDR1 SGHTA, CDR2 FQGNSA. The CDR3 spells CASSRTSGSRYEQYF. The CDR3 DNA follows: TGTGCCAGCAGCCGGACTAGCGGGAGCAGGTACGAGCAGTACTTC.

In this sample, this clone turned up a few times. This chain connects TRBV5-6 to TRBJ1-2; possibly TRBD1 for D (5 bases). V was cut by 5 bases and J by 5 bases, with 19 bases left in between. This CDR3 is built from 15 residues. CDR1 is SGHDT and CDR2 is YYEEEE in the germline V gene. As DNA, the CDR3 is TGTGCCAGCAGAATGAACGGGGGGGTCGGGTATGGCTACACCTTC. Its protein product is CASRMNGGVGYGYTF.

The chain has TRBV14 and TRBJ1-3; D unresolved. Trimming stripped 4 bases from V and 0 bases from J, with 7 bases between. The CDR3 is made up of 14 amino acids. Germline values: CDR1 SGHDN, CDR2 FVKESK. CDR3 region: CASSRGYSGNTIYF. The CDR3 region has the DNA TGTGCCAGCAGCCGAGGGTACTCTGGAAACACCATATATTTT.

This clone was seen only a few times. The chain carries TRBV5-1 and TRBJ2-7; D may be TRBD1 (6 bases). V lost 2 bases to trimming and J lost 2 bases, with 14 bases between them. The CDR3 runs 15 residues. Germline V gene lookup returns CDR1 SGHRS and CDR2 YFSETQ. The CDR3 bases are TGCGCCAGCAGCTTTTTACCGACAGGCGCCTACGAGCAGTACTTC. Translated: CASSFLPTGAYEQYF.

This clone has just a few counts. This chain joins TRBV29-1 and TRBJ1-4; tentative D call: TRBD1 (6 bases). This CDR3 has 15 amino acids. CDR1 is SQVTM and CDR2 is ANQGSEA in the germline V gene. Trimming left V 0 bases short and J 7 bases short, with 15 bases between. The CDR3 DNA follows: TGCAGCGTTGAAGATGAGGGGGAATACCCTGAAAAACTGTTTTTT. It encodes CSVEDEGEYPEKLFF.

This clone was found a few times. The chain links TRBV5-1 to TRBJ1-6; D perhaps matches TRBD1 (5 bases). CDR1 is SGHRS and CDR2 is YFSETQ in the germline V gene. V was pared by 0 bases and J by 6 bases, with 10 bases between. The CDR3 contains 15 residues. The CDR3 bases are TGCGCCAGCAGCTTGGACGTGCAGGGTAATTCACCCCTCCACTTT. It yields the protein CASSLDVQGNSPLHF.

The CDR3, as DNA: TGTGCTAGTGGTTTGGATTTAAGGACTAGCGGGAATGAGCAGTTCTTC. This codes for CASGLDLRTSGNEQFF. The rearrangement joins TRBV12-5 to TRBJ2-1, with 11 bases aligning to TRBD2. V shed 1 base, J shed 7 bases, and the junction held 6 bases outside the gene matches. The CDR3 has 16 amino acids. Germline CDR1 and CDR2: LGHNT and FRNRAP.

This clone has only a few counts. The genes are TRBV19 and TRBJ2-1; TRBD1 agrees at 9 bases. This CDR3 comprises 14 residues. The trim removed 7 bases at V and 6 bases at J, leaving 7 bases unmatched. Germline V CDR1 and CDR2: LNHDA, SQIVND (reference sequence). The CDR3 DNA is TGTGCCAGTAAAATCGGGACAGGGAGCAATGAGCAGTTCTTC. Encoded protein: CASKIGTGSNEQFF.

Only a few counts were recorded for this clone. This chain uses TRBV6-5 with TRBJ1-2, with a weak D call TRBD1 (6 bases). The CDR3 is made up of 16 amino acids. V gave up 2 bases and J gave up 7 bases, with 20 bases separating them. Germline CDR1 reads MNHEY; CDR2 reads SVGAGI. CDR3 amino acids: CASSYPPGHLRGGYTF. DNA of the CDR3: TGTGCCAGCAGTTACCCACCGGGACATTTAAGGGGTGGCTACACCTTC.

As concerns this clone: The limits of the CDR3 on the DNA are not certain, so only TCRdb's listed CDR3 is given. CDR3 sequence reads: CASSTSGSGANVLTF. This chain joins TRBV28 and TRBJ2-6; the table assigns TRBD2, which was not confirmed against the DNA. The CDR3 comprises 15 residues, both ends counted. Germline CDR1 and CDR2: MDHEN and SYDVKM.

This chain joins TRBV27 and TRBJ1-6; no clear D. The germline V and J ends were trimmed by 2 bases and 5 bases, with 10 bases remaining between them. The CDR3 contains 15 residues. Germline V lookup: CDR1 MNHEY, CDR2 SMNVEV (reference sequence). Here the CDR3 DNA reads TGTGCCAGCAGTTTAAAGGCGGAACATAATTCACCCCTCCACTTT. This sequence encodes CASSLKAEHNSPLHF.

The V and J genes are TRBV7-9 and TRBJ1-1, with TRBD1 matching 9 bases. The V gene's germline CDR1 is SEHNR and CDR2 FQNEAQ (reference sequence). Losses at the gene ends were 5 bases for V and 3 bases for J; bases not matched to a gene: 4. This CDR3 is 14 amino acids long. The DNA for the CDR3 is TGTGCCAGCAGCCGGGGACAGGGCTACACTGAAGCTTTCTTT. Residues: CASSRGQGYTEAFF.

This clone was detected only a few times. This chain links TRBV5-4 with TRBJ2-3; D possibly corresponds to TRBD2 (5 bases). The germline V gene encodes CDR1 SGHNT and CDR2 YYREEE (reference sequence). Trimming stripped 3 bases from V and 2 bases from J, with 16 bases between. The CDR3 extends over 16 amino acids. CDR3 residues: CASSSLGVEITDTQYF. The CDR3, as DNA: TGTGCCAGCAGCTCCCTCGGGGTGGAAATCACAGATACGCAGTATTTT.

This clone was picked up a small number of times. V gene TRBV2 combines with J gene TRBJ2-5; 15 bases are shared with TRBD2. The trim removed 6 bases at V and 7 bases at J, leaving 6 bases unmatched. Germline CDR1 and CDR2: SNHLY and FYNNEI. The CDR3 is made up of 15 amino acids. The CDR3 DNA is TGTGCCAGCAGACCCGGACTAGCGGGGGGGGTGACCCAGTACTTC. Protein product: CASRPGLAGGVTQYF.

This sequence joins TRBV5-1 and TRBJ2-5; a possible D gene is TRBD1 (5 bases). Per germline, CDR1 SGHRS and CDR2 YFSETQ. Trimming pared 6 bases from V and 2 bases from J, leaving 11 bases between. The CDR3 runs to 13 residues. In DNA form, the CDR3 reads TGCGCCAGCACCCTTAACAGGCAAGAGACCCAGTACTTC. Its protein is CASTLNRQETQYF. Complete variable domain (other parts from reference TRBV5-1 and TRBJ2-5): KAGVTQTPRYLIKTRGQQVTLSCSPISGHRSVSWYQQTPGQGLQFLFEYFSETQRNKGNFPGRFSGRQFSNSRSEMNVSTLELGDSALYLCASTLNRQETQYFGPGTRLLVL.

This clone has just a few counts. V usage is TRBV7-3 and J usage is TRBJ2-3, with D possibly being TRBD2 (7 bases). The CDR3 has 15 amino acids. Trimming took off 4 bases at V and 7 bases at J, with 18 bases between the two ends. Germline loops: CDR1 SGHTA, CDR2 FQGTGA. The CDR3 DNA reads as TGTGCCAGCAGCTCCACCGGGGGGCCCGGGAATACGCAGTATTTT. Its protein product is CASSSTGGPGNTQYF.

This clone occurred a few times. The chain is built from TRBV6-6 and TRBJ1-6; D gene ambiguous. This CDR3 is 16 amino acids long. Between the trimmed V and J ends, which lost 4 bases and 5 bases, there was a span of 15 bases. Germline CDR1 and CDR2: MNHNY and SVGAGI (reference sequence). The chain's CDR3 is CASSFLGRRDNSPLHF. The CDR3 DNA reads TGTGCCAGCAGTTTCCTAGGGCGGCGGGATAATTCACCCCTCCACTTT.